These 20 T cell receptor beta chains were sequenced from one sample in a study of human T cells and chemical hapten exposure. Via MiXCR, TCRdb re-called the RACE reads, giving one row per CDR3 protein. In the table there are 70,000 to 95,000 distinct CDR3 sequences, about 8.6% of which are singletons. Time point here: healthy volunteer bleed at 6 weeks. Total RNA was isolated from whole blood that had not been fractionated. The sample taken for sequencing was whole blood. These receptors were obtained from a female donor in good health. Some clones in this sample may be carry-over from other donors' samples.

This clonotype occurred many times. V and J are TRBV5-5 and TRBJ2-7, with D possibly matching TRBD1 (5 bases). V was cut by 2 bases and J by 5 bases, with 14 bases left in between. Germline CDR1 SGHKS, CDR2 YYEKEE (reference sequence). CDR3 size: 14 residues. The CDR3 DNA reads TGTGCCAGCAGCTTAAGGCAGGGAAGGAACGAGCAGTACTTC. Its translation: CASSLRQGRNEQYF.

The chain is built from TRBV11-3 and TRBJ2-1; 9 bases map to TRBD2. From germline, CDR1 is SGHNT and CDR2 YENEEA. CDR3 length: 16 amino acids. J lost 4 bases, V lost 1 base, and 5 bases had no gene match. The CDR3 nucleotides read TGTGCCAGCAGCTTAGGGGGGCTAGCGGGATACAATGAGCAGTTCTTC. Encoded protein: CASSLGGLAGYNEQFF.

The sample holds a few counts of this clonotype. The chain uses TRBV5-4 and TRBJ2-1; 11 bases match TRBD2. Per germline, CDR1 SGHNT and CDR2 YYREEE (reference sequence). Trimming removed 4 bases from V and 4 bases from J; junction bases left unmatched: 4. This CDR3 is 15 amino acids long. Here the CDR3 DNA reads TGTGCCAGCAGCCCCGGGACTAGCGGATACAATGAGCAGTTCTTC. Translation gives CASSPGTSGYNEQFF.

This clonotype was detected a few times. V usage is TRBV12-3 or TRBV12-4 and J usage is TRBJ1-2; D unclear. The ends were cut back, 7 bases at V and 8 bases at J, with 14 bases in the middle. The CDR3 totals 12 residues. The CDR3: CASIRSTGGYTF. CDR3 sequence (DNA): TGTGCCAGCATACGGTCAACCGGCGGCTACACCTTC.

This clonotype was recorded a few times. The CDR3 bases are TGCAGTGCTAGGGGAGCGGGGGGCTTCGCCCATACGCAGTATTTT. It encodes CSARGAGGFAHTQYF. The rearrangement joins TRBV20-1 to TRBJ2-3; TRBD2 matches 9 bases. V was pared by 3 bases and J by 7 bases, with 11 bases of the junction left unmatched. The germline gives CDR1 DFQATT, CDR2 SNEGSKA (reference sequence). This CDR3 region has 15 residues.

This clonotype was seen ten or more times. The gene calls are TRBV6-6 and TRBJ1-1; 7 bases align to TRBD1. Germline V CDR1 and CDR2: MNHNY, SVGAGI (reference sequence). This CDR3 spans 12 amino acids. Trimming at V came to 8 bases and at J to 4 bases, leaving 4 bases not matched to a gene. CDR3 residues: CASGAGGTEAFF. In DNA form, the CDR3 reads TGTGCCAGCGGGGCAGGGGGCACTGAAGCTTTCTTT.

The table lists this clonotype with many counts. The genes are TRBV5-1 and TRBJ2-7; D perhaps matches TRBD2 (5 bases). V lost 4 bases and J lost 3, with 5 bases in between. This CDR3 has 11 amino acids. Germline CDR1 and CDR2: SGHRS and YFSETQ. The CDR3 protein is CASSRDYEQYF. CDR3 DNA sequence: TGCGCCAGCAGCCGGGACTACGAGCAGTACTTC.

In this sample, this clonotype turned up a few times. The chain couples TRBV4-2 to TRBJ2-7, with 14 bases that match TRBD2. The CDR3 is 17 amino acids. CDR1 and CDR2 from the germline V gene are LGHNA and YNFKEQ. J gave up 3 bases and V 3 bases, and 7 bases lay outside the gene matches. CDR3 in DNA: TGTGCCAGCAGCCAGGCCCGGACTAGCGGGGGGCACTACGAGCAGTACTTC. Translation: CASSQARTSGGHYEQYF.

This clonotype was recorded a few times. This sequence joins TRBV5-1 and TRBJ2-7; possible D gene TRBD2, 7 bases. Per germline, CDR1 SGHRS and CDR2 YFSETQ. Trimming pared 4 bases from V and 0 bases from J, leaving 17 bases between. The CDR3 runs 16 residues. CDR3 in DNA: TGCGCCAGCAGCCCGGAGGGGGGGCAAAGCTCCTACGAGCAGTACTTC. This codes for CASSPEGGQSSYEQYF.

This clonotype was observed a handful of times. The chain combines TRBV6-1 with TRBJ2-7; unclear D gene. The CDR3 totals 15 residues. Trimming pared 2 bases from V and 2 bases from J, leaving 13 bases between. In germline, CDR1 is MNHNS, CDR2 SASEGT. For the CDR3, the DNA is TGTGCCAGCAGTGAAATACCCAGATTACCCTACGAGCAGTACTTC. This sequence encodes CASSEIPRLPYEQYF.

This clonotype was observed at least ten times. The J gene is TRBJ1-4, the V gene TRBV18; D gene uncertain. Germline V gene sequence: CDR1 KGHSH, CDR2 LQKENI. Trimming removed 1 base from V and 0 bases from J, with 15 bases in between. The CDR3 spans 18 residues. The CDR3 protein is CASSPRPAEGSTNEKLFF. The CDR3 DNA is TGTGCCAGCTCACCACGACCGGCGGAGGGTTCAACTAATGAAAAACTGTTTTTT. Complete variable domain (other parts from reference TRBV18 and TRBJ1-4): NAGVMQNPRHLVRRRGQEARLRCSPMKGHSHVYWYRQLPEEGLKFMVYLQKENIIDESGMPKERFSAEFPKEGPSILRIQQVVRGDSAAYFCASSPRPAEGSTNEKLFFGSGTQLSVL.

The chain couples TRBV24-1 to TRBJ2-1; D possibly corresponds to TRBD1 (6 bases). The CDR3 length is 16 residues. The germline gives CDR1 KGHDR, CDR2 SFDVKD. V dropped 3 bases and J dropped 3 bases, with 14 bases sitting between them. DNA for the CDR3: TGTGCCACCAGTGATCCACAGGGAAACGACTACAATGAGCAGTTCTTC. As protein: CATSDPQGNDYNEQFF.

The chain is built from TRBV13 and TRBJ1-5, with TRBD1 matching 7 bases. V dropped 0 bases and J dropped 6; count of bases not matched to a gene: 5. The CDR3 extends over 15 amino acids. Germline CDR1 and CDR2: PRHDT and FYEKMQ (reference sequence). CDR3 in DNA: TGTGCCAGCAGCTTAGGCCGTCACAGGGGTCAGCCCCAGCATTTT. The encoded protein is CASSLGRHRGQPQHF. The whole variable domain, remainder taken from reference TRBV13 and TRBJ1-5, is AAGVIQSPRHLIKEKRETATLKCYPIPRHDTVYWYQQGPGQDPQFLISFYEKMQSDKGSIPDRFSAQQFSDYHSELNMSSLELGDSALYFCASSLGRHRGQPQHFGDGTRLSIL.

This chain uses TRBV6-2 or TRBV6-3 with TRBJ1-1, with D tentatively TRBD1 (6 bases). Germline lookup yields CDR1 MNHEY and CDR2 SVGEGT. Trimming pared 4 bases from V and 6 bases from J, leaving 12 bases between. This CDR3 is built from 13 residues. For the CDR3, the DNA is TGTGCCAGCAGTTCCCCCGGGGGCCCTGAAGCTTTCTTT. It encodes CASSSPGGPEAFF.

The rearrangement uses TRBV2 and TRBJ2-3; 9 bases align to TRBD1. Germline assignment: CDR1 SNHLY and CDR2 FYNNEI. Losses at the gene ends were 5 bases for V and 14 bases for J; bases not matched to a gene: 11. This CDR3 spans 13 amino acids. In nucleotides, the CDR3 is TGTGCCAGCAGTCCTTATCCGGGACAGGGTTCGTATTTT. Translated, it gives CASSPYPGQGSYF.

The chain is built from TRBV6-2 or TRBV6-3 and TRBJ1-5; 9 nucleotides align to TRBD1. Trimming at V came to 6 bases and at J to 3 bases, leaving 18 bases not matched to a gene. The CDR3 consists of 19 residues. The germline V gene has CDR1 MNHEY and CDR2 SVGEGT. CDR3 DNA: TGTGCCAGCAGCTTTACCGGGACAGGGAAGTCGTCTATCAATCAGCCCCAGCATTTT. Translating gives CASSFTGTGKSSINQPQHF.

This clonotype was seen many times. The chain recombines TRBV5-1 with TRBJ2-3; no firm D call. The CDR3 is 12 amino acids. V was shortened by 0 bases and J by 6 bases, with 5 bases between the two germline ends. CDR1 and CDR2 (germline): SGHRS, YFSETQ. In DNA, the CDR3 is TGCGCCAGCAGCTTGGGTCGTGATACGCAGTATTTT. The encoded protein is CASSLGRDTQYF.

This clonotype was seen ten or more times. This chain links TRBV2 with TRBJ2-7, with no clear D. This CDR3 region has 15 residues. The V and J ends lost 7 bases and 2 bases respectively, with 18 bases between them. CDR1 and CDR2 (germline): SNHLY, FYNNEI. CDR3: CASTTGQTTAYEQYF. The CDR3 coding sequence is TGTGCCAGCACCACTGGGCAAACTACGGCCTACGAGCAGTACTTC.

The chain combines TRBV7-9 with TRBJ2-7; a weak D match, TRBD2 (6 bases). Germline V CDR1 and CDR2: SEHNR, FQNEAQ (reference sequence). Between the trimmed V and J ends, which lost 5 bases and 2 bases, there was a span of 16 bases. The CDR3 sequence is 15 residues long. CDR3 DNA: TGTGCCAGCAGCACTCCCGGGGGAGGAACCTACGAGCAGTACTTC. This sequence encodes CASSTPGGGTYEQYF.

Notes on this clonotype: A read error may be the cause here, since a much bigger clone is one base away. The gene calls are TRBV20-1 and TRBJ2-7; D unclear. Trimming left V 6 bases short and J 5 bases short, with 17 bases between. This CDR3 has 13 amino acids. CDR1 and CDR2 (germline): DFQATT, SNEGSKA (reference sequence). The CDR3 is CSATAGALHEQYF. CDR3 bases: TGCAGTGCCACGGCAGGAGCACTGCACGAGCAGTACTTC.